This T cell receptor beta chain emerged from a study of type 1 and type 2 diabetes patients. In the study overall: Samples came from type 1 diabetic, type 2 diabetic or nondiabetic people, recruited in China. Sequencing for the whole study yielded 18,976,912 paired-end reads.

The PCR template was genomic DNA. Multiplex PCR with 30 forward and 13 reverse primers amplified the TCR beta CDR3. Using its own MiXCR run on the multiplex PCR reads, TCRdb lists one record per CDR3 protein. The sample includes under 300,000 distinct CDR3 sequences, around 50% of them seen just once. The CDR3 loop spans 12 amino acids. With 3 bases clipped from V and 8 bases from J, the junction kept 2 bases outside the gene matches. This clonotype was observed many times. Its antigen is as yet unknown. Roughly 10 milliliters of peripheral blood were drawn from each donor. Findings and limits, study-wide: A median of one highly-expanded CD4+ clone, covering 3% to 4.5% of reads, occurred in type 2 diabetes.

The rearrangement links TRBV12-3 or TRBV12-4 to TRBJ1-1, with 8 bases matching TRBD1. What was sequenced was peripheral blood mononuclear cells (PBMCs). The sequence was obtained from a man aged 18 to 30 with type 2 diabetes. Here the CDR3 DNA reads TGTGCCAGCAGTTTCGGGACAGGCGAAGCTTTCTTT. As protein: CASSFGTGEAFF.